The rows below give T cell receptor beta chains drawn from one sample of a study of human T cells and chemical hapten exposure. TCRdb reanalysed the reads using MiXCR and keeps one entry per CDR3 protein. The sample contains about 120,000 distinct CDR3 sequences, over 7.5% of which appear only once. The sequencing input was whole blood. All receptors derive from a human donor in good health. Some clones in this sample may be carry-over from other donors' samples. CDR3s include the opening cysteine and the closing phenylalanine or tryptophan. The order of the fields is J gene, clone size, V gene, CDR3 length, D gene, CDR3 protein, CDR3 DNA. D genes are given only for firm matches. Size is omitted from some rows. Given values are once, few, many or a class for expanded clones.

j_call: TRBJ2-5
clone_size: many
v_call: TRBV20-1
cdr3_length: 14
d_call: NA
cdr3_aa: CSARDPRGAETQYF
cdr3_nt: TGCAGTGCTAGAGACCCGCGGGGAGCCGAGACCCAGTACTTC

j_call: TRBJ2-7
clone_size: few
v_call: TRBV7-9
cdr3_length: 15
d_call: TRBD2
cdr3_aa: CASSLRLAGPYEQYF
cdr3_nt: TGTGCCAGCAGTTTACGACTAGCGGGGCCCTACGAGCAGTACTTC

j_call: TRBJ2-5
clone_size: NA
v_call: TRBV27
cdr3_length: 13
d_call: NA
cdr3_aa: CASSLWGEETQYF
cdr3_nt: TGTGCCAGCAGTTTATGGGGGGAAGAGACCCAGTACTTC

j_call: TRBJ2-2
clone_size: NA
v_call: TRBV20-1
cdr3_length: 14
d_call: NA
cdr3_aa: CSARDRSGTGELFF
cdr3_nt: TGCAGTGCACGCGACAGGAGCGGTACCGGGGAGCTGTTTTTT

j_call: TRBJ2-2
clone_size: few
v_call: TRBV2
cdr3_length: 15
d_call: NA
cdr3_aa: CASSEAGGDTGELFF
cdr3_nt: TGTGCCAGCAGTGAAGCCGGGGGTGACACCGGGGAGCTGTTTTTT

j_call: TRBJ1-1
clone_size: few
v_call: TRBV10-2
cdr3_length: 13
d_call: NA
cdr3_aa: CASSGEMNTEAFF
cdr3_nt: TGCGCCAGCTCAGGGGAGATGAACACTGAAGCTTTCTTT

j_call: TRBJ2-1
clone_size: many
v_call: TRBV20-1
cdr3_length: 17
d_call: TRBD2
cdr3_aa: CSARDPRLAGYYNEQFF
cdr3_nt: TGCAGTGCTAGAGATCCGCGACTAGCGGGATACTACAATGAGCAGTTCTTC

j_call: TRBJ1-2
clone_size: few
v_call: TRBV7-2
cdr3_length: 14
d_call: NA
cdr3_aa: CASSPRDFGYGYTF
cdr3_nt: TGTGCCAGCAGCCCCCGAGACTTTGGCTATGGCTACACCTTC

j_call: TRBJ2-2
clone_size: NA
v_call: TRBV6-6
cdr3_length: 13
d_call: NA
cdr3_aa: CASRPISTGELFF
cdr3_nt: TGTGCCAGCAGGCCCATAAGCACCGGGGAGCTGTTTTTT

j_call: TRBJ2-4
clone_size: many
v_call: TRBV15
cdr3_length: 13
d_call: TRBD1
cdr3_aa: CATSRIGQGLGYF
cdr3_nt: TGTGCCACCAGCAGAATAGGACAGGGTCTGGGGTACTTC

j_call: TRBJ2-1
clone_size: NA
v_call: TRBV6-2/TRBV6-3
cdr3_length: 12
d_call: NA
cdr3_aa: CASSYSHNEQFF
cdr3_nt: TGTGCCAGCAGTTACTCTCATAATGAGCAGTTCTTC

j_call: TRBJ1-2
clone_size: few
v_call: TRBV6-1
cdr3_length: 14
d_call: TRBD1
cdr3_aa: CASTWTGQGSGYTF
cdr3_nt: TGTGCCAGCACCTGGACGGGACAGGGCTCTGGCTACACCTTC

j_call: TRBJ2-7
clone_size: NA
v_call: TRBV6-5
cdr3_length: 16
d_call: NA
cdr3_aa: CASSSTPRRNSYEQYF
cdr3_nt: TGTGCCAGCAGTTCTACCCCACGAAGGAACTCCTACGAGCAGTACTTC

j_call: TRBJ2-7
clone_size: few
v_call: TRBV11-2
cdr3_length: 17
d_call: NA
cdr3_aa: CASSSRTDTESSYEQYF
cdr3_nt: TGTGCCAGCAGCTCCAGGACTGACACAGAAAGCTCCTACGAGCAGTACTTC

j_call: TRBJ2-1
clone_size: many
v_call: TRBV7-9
cdr3_length: 17
d_call: NA
cdr3_aa: CASSLLLEASSYNEQFF
cdr3_nt: TGTGCCAGCAGCTTACTTTTAGAGGCTAGCTCCTACAATGAGCAGTTCTTC

j_call: TRBJ2-7
clone_size: many
v_call: TRBV18
cdr3_length: 15
d_call: TRBD1
cdr3_aa: CASSLLGQDAREQYF
cdr3_nt: TGTGCCAGCTCACTACTTGGACAGGACGCAAGGGAGCAGTACTTC

j_call: TRBJ2-1
clone_size: few
v_call: TRBV29-1
cdr3_length: 14
d_call: NA
cdr3_aa: CSVVGLAVGSEQFF
cdr3_nt: TGCAGCGTTGTAGGGCTAGCCGTCGGGAGTGAGCAGTTCTTC

j_call: TRBJ2-1
clone_size: NA
v_call: TRBV7-9
cdr3_length: 14
d_call: NA
cdr3_aa: CASSLAVLTNEQFF
cdr3_nt: TGTGCCAGCAGCTTAGCCGTCTTGACAAATGAGCAGTTCTTC

j_call: TRBJ2-7
clone_size: many
v_call: TRBV6-5
cdr3_length: 17
d_call: NA
cdr3_aa: CASSYSRPGGDSYEQYF
cdr3_nt: TGTGCCAGCAGTTACTCTCGACCGGGGGGCGACTCCTACGAGCAGTACTTC

j_call: TRBJ2-7
clone_size: NA
v_call: TRBV5-6
cdr3_length: 15
d_call: TRBD1
cdr3_aa: CASSMWDSPSYEQYF
cdr3_nt: TGTGCCAGCAGCATGTGGGACAGTCCCTCCTACGAGCAGTACTTC

j_call: TRBJ2-7
clone_size: NA
v_call: TRBV5-1
cdr3_length: 11
d_call: NA
cdr3_aa: CASSLGPEQYF
cdr3_nt: TGCGCCAGCAGCTTGGGGCCTGAGCAGTACTTC

j_call: TRBJ1-2
clone_size: many
v_call: TRBV5-8
cdr3_length: 15
d_call: NA
cdr3_aa: CASSNPGHGAGGYTF
cdr3_nt: TGTGCCAGCAGCAACCCGGGACACGGAGCCGGTGGCTACACCTTC

j_call: TRBJ2-5
clone_size: few
v_call: TRBV9
cdr3_length: 15
d_call: NA
cdr3_aa: CASSAGFGGLETQYF
cdr3_nt: TGTGCCAGCAGCGCGGGTTTTGGGGGCTTGGAGACCCAGTACTTC

j_call: TRBJ1-1
clone_size: many
v_call: TRBV19
cdr3_length: 12
d_call: NA
cdr3_aa: CASSPRDGEAFF
cdr3_nt: TGTGCCAGTAGTCCAAGGGACGGTGAAGCTTTCTTT

j_call: TRBJ2-1
clone_size: NA
v_call: TRBV10-2
cdr3_length: 13
d_call: NA
cdr3_aa: CASGMTRAGEQFF
cdr3_nt: TGCGCCAGCGGAATGACTAGGGCGGGTGAGCAGTTCTTC

j_call: TRBJ1-5
clone_size: many
v_call: TRBV6-5
cdr3_length: 14
d_call: NA
cdr3_aa: CASSRTGSNQPQHF
cdr3_nt: TGTGCCAGCAGCCGCACAGGGAGCAATCAGCCCCAGCATTTT